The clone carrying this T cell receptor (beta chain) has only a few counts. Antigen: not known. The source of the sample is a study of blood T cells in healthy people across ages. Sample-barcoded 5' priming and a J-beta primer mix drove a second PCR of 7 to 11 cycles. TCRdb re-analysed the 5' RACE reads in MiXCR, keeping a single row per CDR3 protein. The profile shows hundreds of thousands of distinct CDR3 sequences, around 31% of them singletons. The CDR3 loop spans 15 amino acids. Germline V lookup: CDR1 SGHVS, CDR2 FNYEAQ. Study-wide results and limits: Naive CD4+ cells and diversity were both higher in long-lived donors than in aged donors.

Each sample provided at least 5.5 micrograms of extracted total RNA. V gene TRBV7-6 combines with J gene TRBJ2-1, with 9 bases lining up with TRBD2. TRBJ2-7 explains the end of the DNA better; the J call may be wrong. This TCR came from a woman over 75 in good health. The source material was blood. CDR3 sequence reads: CASSLWASGANEQYF. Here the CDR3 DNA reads TGTGCCAGCAGCTTATGGGCTAGCGGGGCCAATGAGCAGTACTTC.